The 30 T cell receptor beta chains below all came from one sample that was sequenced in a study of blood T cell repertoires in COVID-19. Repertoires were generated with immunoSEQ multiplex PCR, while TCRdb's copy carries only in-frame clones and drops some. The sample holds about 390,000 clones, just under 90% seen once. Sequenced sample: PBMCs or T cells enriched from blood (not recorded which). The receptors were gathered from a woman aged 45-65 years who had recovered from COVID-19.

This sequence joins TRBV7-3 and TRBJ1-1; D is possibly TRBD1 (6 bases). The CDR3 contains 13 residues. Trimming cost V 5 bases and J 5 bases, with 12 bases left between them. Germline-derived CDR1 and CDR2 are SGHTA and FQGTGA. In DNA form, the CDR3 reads TGTGCCAGCAGCCCTCAAGGACAGACTGAAGCTTTCTTT. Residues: CASSPQGQTEAFF.

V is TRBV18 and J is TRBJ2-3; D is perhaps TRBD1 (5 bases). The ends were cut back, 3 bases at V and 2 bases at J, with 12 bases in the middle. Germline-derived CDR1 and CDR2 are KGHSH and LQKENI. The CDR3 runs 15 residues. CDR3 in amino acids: CASSPTDKNTDTQYF. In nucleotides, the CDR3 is TGTGCCAGCTCACCCACGGACAAAAACACAGATACGCAGTATTTT.

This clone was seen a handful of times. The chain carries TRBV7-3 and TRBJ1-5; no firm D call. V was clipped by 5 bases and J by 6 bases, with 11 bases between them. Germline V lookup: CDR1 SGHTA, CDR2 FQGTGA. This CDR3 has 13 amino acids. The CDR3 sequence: CASSLPHPQPQHF. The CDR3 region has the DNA TGTGCCAGCAGCCTCCCACACCCTCAGCCCCAGCATTTT.

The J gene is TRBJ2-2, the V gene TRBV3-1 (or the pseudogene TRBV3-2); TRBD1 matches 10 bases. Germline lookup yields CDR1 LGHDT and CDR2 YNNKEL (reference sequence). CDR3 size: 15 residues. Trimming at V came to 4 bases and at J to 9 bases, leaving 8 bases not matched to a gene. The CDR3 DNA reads TGTGCCAGCAGCCCTCCGGGACAGGGGAGCCGGGAGCTGTTTTTT. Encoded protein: CASSPPGQGSRELFF.

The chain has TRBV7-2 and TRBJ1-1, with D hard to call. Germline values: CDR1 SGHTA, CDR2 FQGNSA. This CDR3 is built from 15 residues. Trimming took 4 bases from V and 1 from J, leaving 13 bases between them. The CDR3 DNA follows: TGTGCCAGCAGCTCTTTGGGAGCCCCGAACACTGAAGCTTTCTTT. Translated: CASSSLGAPNTEAFF.

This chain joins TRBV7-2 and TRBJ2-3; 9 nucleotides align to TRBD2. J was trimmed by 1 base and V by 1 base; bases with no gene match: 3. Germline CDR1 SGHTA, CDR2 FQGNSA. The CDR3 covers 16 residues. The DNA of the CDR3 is TGTGCCAGCAGCTTAGATGTAGCGGGGGGCACAGATACGCAGTATTTT. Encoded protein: CASSLDVAGGTDTQYF.

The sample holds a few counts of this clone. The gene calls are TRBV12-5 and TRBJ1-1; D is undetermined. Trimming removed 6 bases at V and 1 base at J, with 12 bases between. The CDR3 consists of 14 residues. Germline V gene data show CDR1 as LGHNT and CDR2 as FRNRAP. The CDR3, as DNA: TGTGCTAGTGGCCTAAGCGCCGGGAACACTGAAGCTTTCTTT. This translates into CASGLSAGNTEAFF.

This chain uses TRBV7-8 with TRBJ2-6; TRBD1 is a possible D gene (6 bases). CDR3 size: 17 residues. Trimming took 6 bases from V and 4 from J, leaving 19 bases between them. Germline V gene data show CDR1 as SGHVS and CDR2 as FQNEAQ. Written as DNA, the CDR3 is TGTGCCAGCAGGTGGCCCAGGGGAGATTCAGGGGCCAACGTCCTGACTTTC. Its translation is CASRWPRGDSGANVLTF.

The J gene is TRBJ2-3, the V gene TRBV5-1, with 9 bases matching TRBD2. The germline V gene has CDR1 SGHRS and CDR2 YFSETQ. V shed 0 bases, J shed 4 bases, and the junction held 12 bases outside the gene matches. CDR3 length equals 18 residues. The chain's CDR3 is CASSLAGGGASGADTQYF. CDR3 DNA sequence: TGCGCCAGCAGCTTGGCGGGCGGGGGGGCCAGTGGCGCAGATACGCAGTATTTT.

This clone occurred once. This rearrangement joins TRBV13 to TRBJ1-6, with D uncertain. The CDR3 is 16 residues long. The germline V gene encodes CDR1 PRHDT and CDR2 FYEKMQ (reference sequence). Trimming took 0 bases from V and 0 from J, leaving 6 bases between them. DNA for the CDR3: TGTGCCAGCAGCTTAGGTCGCAGCTCCTATAATTCACCCCTCCACTTT. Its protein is CASSLGRSSYNSPLHF.

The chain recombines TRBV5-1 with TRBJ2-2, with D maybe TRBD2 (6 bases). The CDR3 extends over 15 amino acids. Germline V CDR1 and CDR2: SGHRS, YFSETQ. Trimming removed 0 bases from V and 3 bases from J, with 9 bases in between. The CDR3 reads CASSLGGADTGELFF. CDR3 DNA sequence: TGCGCCAGCAGCTTGGGCGGGGCCGACACCGGGGAGCTGTTTTTT.

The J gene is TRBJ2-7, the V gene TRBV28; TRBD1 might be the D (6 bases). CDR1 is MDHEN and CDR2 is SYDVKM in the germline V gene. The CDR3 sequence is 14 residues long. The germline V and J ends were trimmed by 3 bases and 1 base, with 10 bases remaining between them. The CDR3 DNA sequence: TGTGCCAGCAGTTTTGTCAGGGGATCCTACGAGCAGTACTTC. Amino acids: CASSFVRGSYEQYF.

Here the CDR3 DNA reads TGTGCCAGCTCACTAAACCGGGACGGGACTAGCACGGCTTTCTTT. This codes for CASSLNRDGTSTAFF. The chain uses TRBV18 and TRBJ1-1, with D maybe TRBD1 (5 bases). There are 15 residues in the CDR3. V lost 4 bases to trimming and J lost 11 bases, with 23 bases between them. CDR1 KGHSH and CDR2 LQKENI come from the germline V gene.

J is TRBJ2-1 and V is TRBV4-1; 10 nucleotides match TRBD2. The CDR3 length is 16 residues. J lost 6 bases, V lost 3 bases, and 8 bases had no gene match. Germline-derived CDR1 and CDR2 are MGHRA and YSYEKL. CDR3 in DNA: TGCGCCAGCAGCCATGTCTCAGCGGGGGGGCGCAATGAGCAGTTCTTC. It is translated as CASSHVSAGGRNEQFF.

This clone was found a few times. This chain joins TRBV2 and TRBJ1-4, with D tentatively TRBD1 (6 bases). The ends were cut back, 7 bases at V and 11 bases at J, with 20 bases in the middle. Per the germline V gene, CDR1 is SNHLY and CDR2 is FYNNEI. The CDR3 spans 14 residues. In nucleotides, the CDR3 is TGTGCCAGCATCCGGGATGGTTTGAGGGGGAAACTGTTTTTT. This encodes CASIRDGLRGKLFF.

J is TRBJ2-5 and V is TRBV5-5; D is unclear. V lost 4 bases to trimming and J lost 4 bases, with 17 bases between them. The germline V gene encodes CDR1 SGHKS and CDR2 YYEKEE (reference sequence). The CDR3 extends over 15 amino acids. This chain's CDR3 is CASSKIGRGGETQYF. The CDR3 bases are TGTGCCAGCAGCAAAATCGGCCGAGGTGGAGAGACCCAGTACTTC.

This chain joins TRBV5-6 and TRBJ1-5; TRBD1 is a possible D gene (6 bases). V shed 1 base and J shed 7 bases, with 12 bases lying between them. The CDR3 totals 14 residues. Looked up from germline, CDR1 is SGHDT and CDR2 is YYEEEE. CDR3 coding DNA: TGTGCCAGCAGCTTGCTGGACAGAGAACAGCCCCAGCATTTT. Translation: CASSLLDREQPQHF. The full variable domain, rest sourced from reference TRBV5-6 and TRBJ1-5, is DAGVTQSPTHLIKTRGQQVTLRCSPKSGHDTVSWYQQALGQGPQFIFQYYEEEERQRGNFPDRFSGHQFPNYSSELNVNALLLGDSALYLCASSLLDREQPQHFGDGTRLSIL.

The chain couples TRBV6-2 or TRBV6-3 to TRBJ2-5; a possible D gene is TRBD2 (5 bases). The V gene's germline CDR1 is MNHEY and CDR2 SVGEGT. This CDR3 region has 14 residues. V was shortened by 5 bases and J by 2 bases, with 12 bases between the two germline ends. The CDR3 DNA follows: TGTGCCAGCAGTAGCGGAGTAATTCAAGAGACCCAGTACTTC. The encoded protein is CASSSGVIQETQYF.

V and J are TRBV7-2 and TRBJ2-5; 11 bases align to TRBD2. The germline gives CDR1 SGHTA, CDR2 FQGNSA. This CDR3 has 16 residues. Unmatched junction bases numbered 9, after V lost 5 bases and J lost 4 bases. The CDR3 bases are TGTGCCAGCAGCGCCCAGACTAGCGGGGCACCAGAGACCCAGTACTTC. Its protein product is CASSAQTSGAPETQYF.

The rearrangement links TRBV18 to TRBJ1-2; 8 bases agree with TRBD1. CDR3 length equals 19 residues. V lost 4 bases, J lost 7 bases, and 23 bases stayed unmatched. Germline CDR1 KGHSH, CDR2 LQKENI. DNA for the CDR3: TGTGCCAGCTCACACTTTCCCCCCGGACAGGGACCGGTCCTCGGTGGCTACACCTTC. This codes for CASSHFPPGQGPVLGGYTF.

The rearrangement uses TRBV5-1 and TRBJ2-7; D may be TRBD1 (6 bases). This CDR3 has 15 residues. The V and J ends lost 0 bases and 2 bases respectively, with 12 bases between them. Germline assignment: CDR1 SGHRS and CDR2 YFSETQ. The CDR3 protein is CASSLGTAVPYEQYF. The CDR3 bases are TGCGCCAGCAGCTTGGGGACAGCCGTACCCTACGAGCAGTACTTC.

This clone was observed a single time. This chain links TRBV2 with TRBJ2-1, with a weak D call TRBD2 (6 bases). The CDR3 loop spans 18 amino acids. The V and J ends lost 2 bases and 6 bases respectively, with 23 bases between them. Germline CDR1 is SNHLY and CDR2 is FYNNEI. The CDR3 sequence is CASSERFPTGGNGNEQFF. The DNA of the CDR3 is TGTGCCAGCAGTGAAAGATTCCCGACCGGGGGTAACGGCAATGAGCAGTTCTTC. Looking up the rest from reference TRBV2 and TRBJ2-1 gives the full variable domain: EPEVTQTPSHQVTQMGQEVILRCVPISNHLYFYWYRQILGQKVEFLVSFYNNEISEKSEIFDDQFSVERPDGSNFTLKIRSTKLEDSAMYFCASSERFPTGGNGNEQFFGPGTRLTVL.

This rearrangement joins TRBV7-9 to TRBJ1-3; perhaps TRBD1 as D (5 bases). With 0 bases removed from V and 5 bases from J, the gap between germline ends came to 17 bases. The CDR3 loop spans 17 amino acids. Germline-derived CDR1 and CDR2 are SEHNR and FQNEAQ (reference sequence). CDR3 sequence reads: CASSLAFGTAERNTIYF. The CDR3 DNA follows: TGTGCCAGCAGCTTAGCGTTTGGGACTGCTGAGAGAAACACCATATATTTT.

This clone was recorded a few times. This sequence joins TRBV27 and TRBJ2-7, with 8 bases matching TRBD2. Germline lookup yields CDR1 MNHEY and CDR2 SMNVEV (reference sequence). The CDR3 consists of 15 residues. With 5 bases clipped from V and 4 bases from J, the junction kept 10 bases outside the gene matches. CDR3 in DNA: TGTGCCAGCAGTCTCCTAGGACTAGCAACATACGAGCAGTACTTC. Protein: CASSLLGLATYEQYF.

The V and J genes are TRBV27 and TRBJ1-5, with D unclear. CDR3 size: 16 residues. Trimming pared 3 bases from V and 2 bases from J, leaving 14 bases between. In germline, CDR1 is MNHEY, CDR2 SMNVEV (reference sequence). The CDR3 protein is CASSFIWADGNQPQHF. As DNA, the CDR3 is TGTGCCAGCAGTTTTATTTGGGCCGACGGCAATCAGCCCCAGCATTTT.

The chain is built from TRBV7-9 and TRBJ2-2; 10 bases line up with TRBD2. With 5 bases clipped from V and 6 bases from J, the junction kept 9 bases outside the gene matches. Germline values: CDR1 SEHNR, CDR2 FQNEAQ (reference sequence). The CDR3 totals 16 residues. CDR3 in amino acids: CASSPPGLATPGELFF. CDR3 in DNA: TGTGCCAGCAGCCCACCGGGACTAGCGACCCCCGGGGAGCTGTTTTTT.

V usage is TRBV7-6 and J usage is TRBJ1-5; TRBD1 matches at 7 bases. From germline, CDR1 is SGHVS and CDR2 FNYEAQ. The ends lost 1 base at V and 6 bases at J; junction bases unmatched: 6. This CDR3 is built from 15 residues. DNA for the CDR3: TGTGCCAGCAGCTTAGACAGGGGCTGGGGTCAGCCCCAGCATTTT. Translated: CASSLDRGWGQPQHF.

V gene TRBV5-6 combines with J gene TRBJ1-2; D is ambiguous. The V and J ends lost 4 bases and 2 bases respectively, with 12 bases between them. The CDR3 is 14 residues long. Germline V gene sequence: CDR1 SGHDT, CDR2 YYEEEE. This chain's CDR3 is CASSQIQENYGYTF. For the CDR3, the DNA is TGTGCCAGCAGCCAAATTCAGGAAAACTATGGCTACACCTTC.

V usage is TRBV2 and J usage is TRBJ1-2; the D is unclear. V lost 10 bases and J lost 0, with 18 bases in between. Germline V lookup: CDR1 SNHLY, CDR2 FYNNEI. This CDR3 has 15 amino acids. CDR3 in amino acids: CAITTPRKANYGYTF. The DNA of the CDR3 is TGTGCCATTACGACCCCCAGGAAAGCTAACTATGGCTACACCTTC.

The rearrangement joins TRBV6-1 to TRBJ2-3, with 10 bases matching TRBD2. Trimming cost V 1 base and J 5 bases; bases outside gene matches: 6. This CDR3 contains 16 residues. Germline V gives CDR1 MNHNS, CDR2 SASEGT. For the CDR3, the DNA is TGTGCCAGCAGTGAAGTGGAAGCGGGGGGGCGAGATACGCAGTATTTT. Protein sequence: CASSEVEAGGRDTQYF.